Each of the 10 T cell receptor beta chains below was sequenced from the same sample in a study of technical replicates of blood from a handful of donors. Measured with immunoSEQ multiplex PCR; TCRdb has only the in-frame clones, and not every one. The sample records around 68,000 clones, roughly 89% being singletons. What was sequenced was T cells isolated from PBMCs. The source of these receptors is a human donor in good health. Some clones in this sample may be carry-over from other donors' samples.

The rearrangement links TRBV29-1 to TRBJ2-3, with D possibly matching TRBD1 (6 bases). V lost 4 bases, J lost 5 bases, and 13 bases lay in between. Germline values: CDR1 SQVTM, CDR2 ANQGSEA. The CDR3 loop spans 13 amino acids. The DNA for the CDR3 is TGCAGCGTTGCGACAGGAGGTATAGATACGCAGTATTTT. This gives the protein CSVATGGIDTQYF.

The V and J genes are TRBV28 and TRBJ2-7; 11 bases align to TRBD1. The junction had 7 bases not matched to a gene; V was cut back by 7 bases and J by 8 bases. The germline V gene has CDR1 MDHEN and CDR2 SYDVKM. The CDR3 has 13 residues. Here the CDR3 DNA reads TGTGCCAGCATCGCACGGGACAGGGGGAAGCAGTACTTC. It encodes CASIARDRGKQYF.

This chain uses TRBV19 with TRBJ2-2, with 7 bases lining up with TRBD2. The CDR3 is made up of 12 amino acids. Germline V gene sequence: CDR1 LNHDA, CDR2 SQIVND (reference sequence). Unmatched junction bases numbered 4, after V lost 9 bases and J lost 6 bases. As DNA, the CDR3 is TGTGCCAGCCGGGAGGTAGCCGGGGAGCTGTTTTTT. This codes for CASREVAGELFF.

The chain carries TRBV9 and TRBJ2-3; 9 bases are a match to TRBD2. CDR3 length: 16 residues. CDR1 is SGDLS and CDR2 is YYNGEE in the germline V gene. V dropped 0 bases and J dropped 0; count of bases not matched to a gene: 2. CDR3 region: CASSVASGVSTDTQYF. The DNA of the CDR3 is TGTGCCAGCAGCGTAGCTAGCGGGGTAAGCACAGATACGCAGTATTTT.

The CDR3, as DNA: TGCAGCGTTGGAGTGAACACTGAAGCTTTCTTT. This gives the protein CSVGVNTEAFF. The chain uses TRBV29-1 and TRBJ1-1, with unresolved D. V gave up 4 bases and J gave up 0 bases, with 3 bases separating them. The CDR3 spans 11 residues. Germline CDR1 reads SQVTM; CDR2 reads ANQGSEA.

J is TRBJ2-3 and V is TRBV27, with 12 bases aligning to TRBD1. Germline lookup yields CDR1 MNHEY and CDR2 SMNVEV (reference sequence). V shed 3 bases, J shed 2 bases, and the junction held 6 bases outside the gene matches. The CDR3 runs 17 residues. The CDR3 loop reads CASSLGQGASDTDTQYF. CDR3 DNA: TGTGCCAGCAGTTTGGGACAGGGGGCAAGTGACACAGATACGCAGTATTTT.

V is TRBV6-1 and J is TRBJ1-2, with a tentative D call TRBD1 (6 bases). Germline V gene lookup returns CDR1 MNHNS and CDR2 SASEGT. This CDR3 contains 17 residues. Trimming cost V 1 base and J 5 bases, with 20 bases left between them. The CDR3 region is CASSEVGRGGYRYGYTF. The CDR3 DNA reads TGTGCCAGCAGTGAAGTGGGGAGGGGGGGCTATCGGTATGGCTACACCTTC.

The sample holds one count of this clone. The chain links TRBV10-3 to TRBJ2-5, with D perhaps TRBD1 (5 bases). Germline CDR1 is ENHRY and CDR2 is SYGVKD. CDR3 length: 17 residues. Between the trimmed V and J ends, which lost 2 bases and 2 bases, there was a span of 18 bases. The CDR3 DNA reads as TGTGCCATCAGTGAGCCTCGGTTGGTTAGGGGTCAAGAGACCCAGTACTTC. Translating it yields CAISEPRLVRGQETQYF.

V is TRBV7-9 and J is TRBJ2-7, with TRBD1 matching 8 bases. CDR1 SEHNR and CDR2 FQNEAQ come from the germline V gene (reference sequence). This CDR3 is 12 amino acids long. V lost 3 bases, J lost 8 bases, and 3 bases stayed unmatched. This chain's CDR3 is CASSLDRVQQYF. DNA for the CDR3: TGTGCCAGCAGCTTGGACAGGGTACAGCAGTACTTC. The full variable domain, with the rest looked up from reference TRBV7-9 and TRBJ2-7, is DTGVSQNPRHKITKRGQNVTFRCDPISEHNRLYWYRQTLGQGPEFLTYFQNEAQLEKSRLLSDRFSAERPKGSFSTLEIQRTEQGDSAMYLCASSLDRVQQYFGPGTRLTVT.

This clone has just one count. J is TRBJ2-4 and V is TRBV5-1; 8 bases are a match to TRBD1. The CDR3 spans 17 residues. V lost 1 base, J lost 3 bases, and 9 bases stayed unmatched. Germline V gene data show CDR1 as SGHRS and CDR2 as YFSETQ. The CDR3 protein is CASSLSPTGDGKNIQYF. The CDR3 bases are TGCGCCAGCAGCTTGAGTCCGACAGGGGATGGCAAAAACATTCAGTACTTC.